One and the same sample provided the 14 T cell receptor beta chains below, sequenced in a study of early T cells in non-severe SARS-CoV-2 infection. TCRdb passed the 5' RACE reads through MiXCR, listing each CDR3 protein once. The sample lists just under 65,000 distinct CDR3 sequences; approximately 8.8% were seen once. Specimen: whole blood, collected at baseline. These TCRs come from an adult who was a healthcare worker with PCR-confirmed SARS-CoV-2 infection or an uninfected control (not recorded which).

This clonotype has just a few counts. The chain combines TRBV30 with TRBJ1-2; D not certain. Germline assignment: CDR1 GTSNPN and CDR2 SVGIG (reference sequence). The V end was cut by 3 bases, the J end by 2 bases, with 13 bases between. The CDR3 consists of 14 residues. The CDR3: CAWSQFQTNYGYTF. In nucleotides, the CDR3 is TGTGCCTGGAGCCAGTTCCAAACCAACTATGGCTACACCTTC.

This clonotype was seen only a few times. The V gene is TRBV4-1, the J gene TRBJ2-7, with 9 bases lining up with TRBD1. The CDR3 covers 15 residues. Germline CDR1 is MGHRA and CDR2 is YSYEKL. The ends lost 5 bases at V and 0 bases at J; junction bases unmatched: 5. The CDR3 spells CASSAPGQGSYEQYF. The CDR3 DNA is TGCGCCAGCAGCGCGCCGGGACAGGGCTCCTACGAGCAGTACTTC.

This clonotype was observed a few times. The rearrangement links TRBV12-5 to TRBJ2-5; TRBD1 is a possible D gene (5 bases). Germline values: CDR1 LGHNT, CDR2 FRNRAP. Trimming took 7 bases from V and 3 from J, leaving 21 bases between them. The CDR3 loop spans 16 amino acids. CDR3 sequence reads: CASAKGGAPAKETQYF. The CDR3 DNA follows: TGTGCTAGTGCCAAAGGTGGGGCCCCAGCCAAAGAGACCCAGTACTTC.

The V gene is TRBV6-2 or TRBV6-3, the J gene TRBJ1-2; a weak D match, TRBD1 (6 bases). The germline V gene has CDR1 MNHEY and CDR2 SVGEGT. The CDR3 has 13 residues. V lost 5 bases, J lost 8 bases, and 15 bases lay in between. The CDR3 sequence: CASSKTGLDGYTF. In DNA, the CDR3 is TGTGCCAGCAGTAAGACAGGATTGGACGGCTACACCTTC.

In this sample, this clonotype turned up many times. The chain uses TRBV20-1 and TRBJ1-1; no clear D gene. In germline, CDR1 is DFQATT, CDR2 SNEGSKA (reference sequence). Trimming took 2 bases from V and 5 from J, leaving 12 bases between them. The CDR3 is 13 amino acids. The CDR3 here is CSARSQTITEAFF. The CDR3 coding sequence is TGCAGTGCTAGAAGCCAGACTATAACTGAAGCTTTCTTT.

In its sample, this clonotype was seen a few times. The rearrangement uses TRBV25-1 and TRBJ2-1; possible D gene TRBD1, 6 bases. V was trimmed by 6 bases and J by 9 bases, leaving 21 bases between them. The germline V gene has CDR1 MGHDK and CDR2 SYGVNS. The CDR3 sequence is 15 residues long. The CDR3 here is CASSQLRGGPPEQFF. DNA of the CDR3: TGTGCCAGCAGCCAACTAAGAGGGGGTCCCCCTGAGCAGTTCTTC.

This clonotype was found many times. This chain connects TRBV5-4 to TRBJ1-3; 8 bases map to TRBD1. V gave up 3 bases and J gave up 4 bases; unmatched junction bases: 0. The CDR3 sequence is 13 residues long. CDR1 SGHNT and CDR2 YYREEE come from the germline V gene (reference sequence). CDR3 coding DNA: TGTGCCAGCAGCTGGGACAGGGGAAACACCATATATTTT. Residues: CASSWDRGNTIYF. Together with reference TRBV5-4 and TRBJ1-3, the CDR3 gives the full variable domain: ETGVTQSPTHLIKTRGQQVTLRCSSQSGHNTVSWYQQALGQGPQFIFQYYREEENGRGNFPPRFSGLQFPNYSSELNVNALELDDSALYLCASSWDRGNTIYFGEGSWLTVV.

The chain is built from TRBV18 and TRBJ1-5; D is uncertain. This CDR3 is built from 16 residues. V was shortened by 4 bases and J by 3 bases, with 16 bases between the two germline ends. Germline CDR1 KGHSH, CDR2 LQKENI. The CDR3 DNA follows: TGTGCCAGCTCACTGATATCGGGTATTTCCAATCAGCCCCAGCATTTT. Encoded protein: CASSLISGISNQPQHF.

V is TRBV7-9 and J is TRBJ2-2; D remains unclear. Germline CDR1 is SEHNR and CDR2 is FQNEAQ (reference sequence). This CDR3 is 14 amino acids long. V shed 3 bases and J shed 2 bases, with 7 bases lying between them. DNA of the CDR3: TGTGCCAGCAGCTTCTCTAGAAACACCGGGGAGCTGTTTTTT. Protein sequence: CASSFSRNTGELFF.

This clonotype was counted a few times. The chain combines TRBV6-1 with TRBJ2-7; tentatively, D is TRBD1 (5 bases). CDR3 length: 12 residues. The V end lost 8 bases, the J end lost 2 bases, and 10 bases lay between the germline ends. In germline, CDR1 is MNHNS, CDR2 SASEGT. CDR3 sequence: CASYRQPYEQYF. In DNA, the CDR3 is TGTGCCAGCTACCGACAGCCCTACGAGCAGTACTTC.

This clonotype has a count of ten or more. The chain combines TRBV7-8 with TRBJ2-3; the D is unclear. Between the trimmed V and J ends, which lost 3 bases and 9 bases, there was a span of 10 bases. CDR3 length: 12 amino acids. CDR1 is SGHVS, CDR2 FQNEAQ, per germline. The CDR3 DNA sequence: TGTGCCAGCAGCTTTCTAGAAGGCACGCAGTATTTT. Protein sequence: CASSFLEGTQYF.

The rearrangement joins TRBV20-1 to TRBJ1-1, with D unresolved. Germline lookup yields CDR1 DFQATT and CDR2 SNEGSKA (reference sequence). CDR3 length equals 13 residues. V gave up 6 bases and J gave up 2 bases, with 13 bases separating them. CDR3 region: CSAPPQRNTEAFF. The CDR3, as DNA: TGCAGTGCCCCGCCCCAGAGAAACACTGAAGCTTTCTTT.

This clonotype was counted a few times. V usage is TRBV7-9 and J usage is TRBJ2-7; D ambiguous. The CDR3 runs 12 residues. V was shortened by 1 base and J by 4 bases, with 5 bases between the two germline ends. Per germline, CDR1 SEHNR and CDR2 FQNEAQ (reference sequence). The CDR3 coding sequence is TGTGCCAGCAGCTTAGGGGTGTACGAGCAGTACTTC. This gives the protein CASSLGVYEQYF. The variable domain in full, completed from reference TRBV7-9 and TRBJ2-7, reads DTGVSQNPRHKITKRGQNVTFRCDPISEHNRLYWYRQTLGQGPEFLTYFQNEAQLEKSRLLSDRFSAERPKGSFSTLEIQRTEQGDSAMYLCASSLGVYEQYFGPGTRLTVT.

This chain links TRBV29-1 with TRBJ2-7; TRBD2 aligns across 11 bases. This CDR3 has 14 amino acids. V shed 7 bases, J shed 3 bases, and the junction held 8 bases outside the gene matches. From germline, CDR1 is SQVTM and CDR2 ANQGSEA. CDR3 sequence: CSALLAGVYYEQYF. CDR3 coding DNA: TGCAGCGCCCTACTAGCGGGAGTTTACTACGAGCAGTACTTC.